The 13 T cell receptor beta chains listed next were all sequenced from one sample in a study of PD-1 blockade in classical Hodgkin lymphoma. The data were produced by immunoSEQ multiplex PCR, yet TCRdb's version contains in-frame clones alone and is incomplete. The repertoire consists of approximately 70,000 clones, with under 95% occurring once and the leading ten covering roughly 8%. The patients all showed relapse after autologous stem cell transplantation, while their brentuximab vedotin exposure varied. Material: peripheral blood mononuclear cells (PBMCs), obtained at baseline. The origin of the receptors is a human donor with classical Hodgkin lymphoma.

The sample holds one count of this clone. The V call is TRBV7-3, the J call TRBJ2-3, with TRBD1 matching 8 bases. The CDR3 is 15 residues long. V lost 2 bases, J lost 1 base, and 2 bases stayed unmatched. Germline-derived CDR1 and CDR2 are SGHTA and FQGTGA. The CDR3 protein is CASSLQGAGTDTQYF. The CDR3 DNA follows: TGTGCCAGCAGCTTACAGGGGGCCGGCACAGATACGCAGTATTTT. Complete variable domain (other parts from reference TRBV7-3 and TRBJ2-3): GAGVSQTPSNKVTEKGKYVELRCDPISGHTALYWYRQSLGQGPEFLIYFQGTGAADDSGLPNDRFFAVRPEGSVSTLKIQRTERGDSAVYLCASSLQGAGTDTQYFGPGTRLTVL.

V and J are TRBV9 and TRBJ2-1, with TRBD2 matching 14 bases. This CDR3 is 19 amino acids long. The germline V gene has CDR1 SGDLS and CDR2 YYNGEE. With V trimmed by 0 bases and J by 7 bases, 12 bases remained unmatched. The CDR3 coding sequence is TGTGCCAGCAGCGTAGTGGGACTAGCGGGGGTTGCAGTGGGGAATGAGCAGTTCTTC. This gives the protein CASSVVGLAGVAVGNEQFF. Complete variable domain (other parts from reference TRBV9 and TRBJ2-1): DSGVTQTPKHLITATGQRVTLRCSPRSGDLSVYWYQQSLDQGLQFLIQYYNGEERAKGNILERFSAQQFPDLHSELNLSSLELGDSALYFCASSVVGLAGVAVGNEQFFGPGTRLTVL.

The genes are TRBV19 and TRBJ2-5; D remains unclear. The germline V and J ends were trimmed by 3 bases and 5 bases, with 4 bases remaining between them. The CDR3 extends over 11 amino acids. Germline V gene sequence: CDR1 LNHDA, CDR2 SQIVND (reference sequence). The CDR3 loop reads CASSMEETQYF. Written as DNA, the CDR3 is TGTGCCAGTAGTATGGAGGAGACCCAGTACTTC. The variable domain in full, with the rest retrieved from reference TRBV19 and TRBJ2-5, is DGGITQSPKYLFRKEGQNVTLSCEQNLNHDAMYWYRQDPGQGLRLIYYSQIVNDFQKGDIAEGYSVSREKKESFPLTVTSAQKNPTAFYLCASSMEETQYFGPGTRLLVL.

V usage is TRBV11-2 and J usage is TRBJ2-2; 7 nucleotides line up with TRBD1. Germline-derived CDR1 and CDR2 are SGHAT and FQNNGV. This CDR3 comprises 15 residues. V gave up 2 bases and J gave up 6 bases; unmatched junction bases: 6. The CDR3 reads CASSLLQGTAGELFF. In DNA form, the CDR3 reads TGTGCCAGCAGCTTATTACAGGGGACGGCCGGGGAGCTGTTTTTT.

The rearrangement joins TRBV14 to TRBJ2-7, with 7 bases that match TRBD1. The germline V gene encodes CDR1 SGHDN and CDR2 FVKESK. V gave up 0 bases and J gave up 5 bases; unmatched junction bases: 13. The CDR3 extends over 17 amino acids. This CDR3 reads CASSQEVTGSPLHEQYF. CDR3 DNA sequence: TGTGCCAGCAGCCAAGAAGTGACAGGGTCCCCTCTACACGAGCAGTACTTC.

The chain has TRBV7-2 and TRBJ2-2, with TRBD2 as a possible D gene (6 bases). Trimming pared 8 bases from V and 0 bases from J, leaving 10 bases between. The CDR3 spans 14 residues. Looked up from germline, CDR1 is SGHTA and CDR2 is FQGNSA. In DNA form, the CDR3 reads TGTGCCAGCCTGCAGCGGGCGAACACCGGGGAGCTGTTTTTT. Protein: CASLQRANTGELFF.

The chain is built from TRBV27 and TRBJ2-7, with D perhaps TRBD1 or TRBD2 (5 bases each). Trimming took 5 bases from V and 6 from J, leaving 8 bases between them. Germline CDR1 MNHEY, CDR2 SMNVEV (reference sequence). CDR3 length equals 11 residues. CDR3 sequence: CASSGDREQYF. CDR3 in DNA: TGTGCCAGCAGTGGGGACCGCGAGCAGTACTTC.

The chain links TRBV7-6 to TRBJ2-3; 7 positions agree with TRBD2. CDR1 SGHVS and CDR2 FNYEAQ come from the germline V gene. After removal of 8 bases from V and 6 bases from J, the junction contained 2 bases not matched to a gene. This CDR3 spans 11 amino acids. CDR3: CASLGGDTQYF. The DNA of the CDR3 is TGTGCCAGCCTGGGGGGGGATACGCAGTATTTT.

This clone was counted once. J is TRBJ2-7 and V is TRBV28; D ambiguous. CDR3 length: 12 residues. V was cut by 6 bases and J by 6 bases, with 12 bases left in between. Germline lookup yields CDR1 MDHEN and CDR2 SYDVKM. The CDR3 DNA sequence: TGTGCCAGCAGCCATACCTGGGTCGAGCAGTACTTC. It codes for CASSHTWVEQYF.

This clone appeared a single time. The J gene is TRBJ2-2, the V gene TRBV30, with D uncertain. Germline lookup yields CDR1 GTSNPN and CDR2 SVGIG (reference sequence). Trimming pared 5 bases from V and 6 bases from J, leaving 7 bases between. The CDR3 extends over 11 amino acids. The CDR3 nucleotides read TGTGCCTGGTCCCTCCCCGGGGAGCTGTTTTTT. Translating gives CAWSLPGELFF. Combining the CDR3 with reference TRBV30 and TRBJ2-2 gives the whole variable domain SQTIHQWPATLVQPVGSPLSLECTVEGTSNPNLYWYRQAAGRGLQLLFYSVGIGQISSEVPQNLSASRPQDRQFILSSKKLLLSDSGFYLCAWSLPGELFFGEGSRLTVL.

V and J are TRBV9 and TRBJ2-2; no firm D call. The V gene lost 3 bases and the J gene lost 6 bases, with 6 bases spanning the gap. The CDR3 extends over 12 amino acids. CDR1 and CDR2 (germline): SGDLS, YYNGEE. CDR3 amino acids: CASSALAGELFF. In DNA, the CDR3 is TGTGCCAGCAGCGCGCTGGCCGGGGAGCTGTTTTTT.

The V call is TRBV28, the J call TRBJ1-6; D might be TRBD1 (5 bases). Germline CDR1 MDHEN, CDR2 SYDVKM. Trimming pared 2 bases from V and 9 bases from J, leaving 14 bases between. The CDR3 runs 15 residues. The CDR3 DNA reads TGTGCCAGCAGTTTAAGAGGTTGGGGCGGTTCACCCCTCCACTTT. The encoded protein is CASSLRGWGGSPLHF.

This chain connects TRBV5-6 to TRBJ2-7; TRBD1 might be the D (5 bases). The CDR3 runs to 16 residues. The germline gives CDR1 SGHDT, CDR2 YYEEEE. V was pared by 0 bases and J by 0 bases, with 13 bases between. The CDR3 spells CASSLGPGLSSYEQYF. In nucleotides, the CDR3 is TGTGCCAGCAGCTTGGGCCCAGGGCTCAGCTCCTACGAGCAGTACTTC.